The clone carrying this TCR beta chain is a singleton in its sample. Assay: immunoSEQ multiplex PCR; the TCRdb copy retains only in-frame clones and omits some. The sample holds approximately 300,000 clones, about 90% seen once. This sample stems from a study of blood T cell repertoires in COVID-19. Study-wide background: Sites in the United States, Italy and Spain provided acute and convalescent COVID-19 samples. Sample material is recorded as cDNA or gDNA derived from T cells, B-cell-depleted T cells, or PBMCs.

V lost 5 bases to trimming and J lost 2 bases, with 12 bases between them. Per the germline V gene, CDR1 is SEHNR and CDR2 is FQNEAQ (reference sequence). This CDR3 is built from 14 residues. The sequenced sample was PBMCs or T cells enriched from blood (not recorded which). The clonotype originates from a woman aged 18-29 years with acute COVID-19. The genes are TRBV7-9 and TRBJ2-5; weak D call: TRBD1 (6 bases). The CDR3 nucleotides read TGTGCCAGCAGCACTAGACAGGTTCAAGAGACCCAGTACTTC. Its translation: CASSTRQVQETQYF.